The clone carrying this TCR beta chain was seen only a few times. Its antigen remains unknown. Germline-derived CDR1 and CDR2 are MNHEY and SMNVEV (reference sequence). V gave up 7 bases and J gave up 9 bases; unmatched junction bases: 15. The CDR3 totals 15 residues. The data stem from a study of cytomegalovirus exposure and HLA in healthy donors. Study information: HLA-typed donors were the source of about 90 million unique TCRs held in an early data release.

Primers: 60 Vbeta forward and 13 Jbeta reverse. Assay: immunoSEQ multiplex PCR; the TCRdb copy retains only in-frame clones and omits some. The repertoire holds approximately 190,000 clones, with more than 65% as singletons. Study results and caveats: In vitro data verified a few CMV-associated chains as specific for CMV antigens.

The origin of this receptor is a man in his fifties in good health and CMV-seronegative. The genes are TRBV27 and TRBJ2-1, with 7 bases identical to TRBD2. Sequencing was carried out using PBMCs. Written as DNA, the CDR3 is TGTGCCAGCAACAAGCGGGACTCCCGTGGCCCTGAGCAGTTCTTC. This encodes CASNKRDSRGPEQFF.